This entry describes one TCR beta chain. Its antigen remains unknown. Other DNA sequences in this sample translate to the same CDR3. The data are from a study of cytomegalovirus exposure and HLA in healthy donors. Study results and caveats: Most subjects had HLA-A and HLA-B alleles reportedly predicted accurately by TCR beta sequences.

13 Jbeta primers and 60 Vbeta primers were used for the PCR. Measured with immunoSEQ multiplex PCR; TCRdb has only the in-frame clones, and not every one. The specimen's table records 65,000 to 85,000 clones. This CDR3 contains 14 residues. Germline V gives CDR1 MDHEN, CDR2 SYDVKM. V dropped 10 bases and J dropped 6 bases, with 19 bases sitting between them. The sequence was collected from a female donor in good health and CMV-seropositive. The chain recombines TRBV28 with TRBJ2-1; D is possibly TRBD1 (5 bases). Sequenced material: PBMCs. CDR3 DNA: TGTGCCATCTCAAAGGGGCCGAAGGGCAATGAGCAGTTCTTC. Protein: CAISKGPKGNEQFF.